These T cell receptor beta chains were read from a single sample in a study of identical twins. From the 5' RACE reads, TCRdb called clonotypes with MiXCR, one entry per CDR3 protein. The top ten hold around 0.3% of the sample, which has 1.5 million to 2 million distinct CDR3 sequences, less than 35% seen once. Sequenced input: cord blood. The receptors were gathered from a newborn girl in good health. CDR3s include the opening cysteine and the closing phenylalanine or tryptophan. A D gene is named only where the DNA matches it firmly. Size tells how often a clone was seen (once, few, many) or the class of an expanded clone, and some rows leave it out.

>TRBD2|.|TRBV3-1|TRBJ2-1
CASSQQLAVTYNEQFF
TGTGCCAGCAGCCAACAACTAGCGGTTACCTACAATGAGCAGTTCTTC
>TRBD2|.|TRBV20-1|TRBJ2-3
CSASRTSGGTTDTQYF
TGCAGTGCTAGTAGGACTAGCGGGGGCACGACAGATACGCAGTATTTT
>TRBD1|few|TRBV27|TRBJ1-2
CASSLSRGGAGGHTF
TGTGCCAGCAGTTTATCGCGAGGGGGCGCGGGCGGCCACACCTTC
>.|.|TRBV28|TRBJ2-1
CASRPEGKGSYNEQFF
TGTGCCAGCAGACCTGAAGGGAAGGGATCCTACAATGAGCAGTTCTTC
>.|.|TRBV3-1|TRBJ2-1
CASSQDGGGGSAYNEQFF
TGTGCCAGCAGCCAAGATGGGGGGGGCGGGTCAGCCTACAATGAGCAGTTCTTC
>TRBD2|few|TRBV28|TRBJ2-5
CASSRSGTFNEQYF
TGTGCCAGCAGTCGTAGCGGGACTTTCAATGAGCAGTACTTC
>.|.|TRBV12-3/TRBV12-4|TRBJ2-7
CASSLGRTRPYEQYF
TGTGCCAGCAGTCTCGGACGGACGAGGCCCTACGAGCAGTACTTC
>TRBD1|.|TRBV12-3/TRBV12-4|TRBJ1-5
CASSFIGTGNQPQHF
TGTGCCAGCAGTTTTATTGGGACAGGCAATCAGCCCCAGCATTTT
>.|.|TRBV7-6|TRBJ1-2
CASSFAGGDGYTF
TGTGCCAGCAGCTTTGCCGGGGGCGATGGCTACACCTTC
>.|.|TRBV20-1|TRBJ1-6
CSAPLLGPLHF
TGCAGTGCCCCGTTATTAGGGCCCCTCCACTTT
>.|few|TRBV30|TRBJ2-7
CAWRSGSSYEQYF
TGTGCCTGGAGGTCTGGATCCTCCTACGAGCAGTACTTC
>TRBD2|few|TRBV25-1|TRBJ2-3
CASSAAGRITDTQYF
TGTGCCAGCAGCGCAGCGGGACGGATCACAGATACGCAGTATTTT
>TRBD2|few|TRBV4-1|TRBJ2-1
CASSHLTSGEEQFF
TGCGCCAGCAGCCACCTGACTAGCGGGGAGGAGCAGTTCTTC
>TRBD1|.|TRBV5-1|TRBJ2-3
CASSLGLQGAWGTDTQYF
TGCGCCAGCAGCTTGGGTCTACAGGGGGCATGGGGCACAGATACGCAGTATTTT
>TRBD2|.|TRBV20-1|TRBJ2-5
CSARAAGLAGGGLDEQYF
TGCAGTGCTAGAGCCGCTGGTCTAGCGGGGGGTGGTCTCGATGAGCAGTACTTC
>TRBD1|.|TRBV7-2|TRBJ1-2
CASSLQGGLNNGYTF
TGTGCCAGCAGCCTACAAGGGGGCCTCAACAATGGCTACACCTTC
>.|few|TRBV4-1|TRBJ2-3
CASSHVGRGLTDTQYF
TGCGCCAGCAGCCATGTCGGCAGGGGACTCACAGATACGCAGTATTTT
>.|.|TRBV10-1|TRBJ2-7
CASIYHRAGQIYEQYF
TGCGCCAGCATTTACCATCGGGCAGGGCAGATTTACGAGCAGTACTTC
>.|.|TRBV29-1|TRBJ2-4
CSVRRGQNIQYF
TGCAGCGTTCGGCGGGGCCAAAACATTCAGTACTTC
>.|few|TRBV6-1|TRBJ2-7
CASWERDEQYF
TGTGCCAGCTGGGAAAGGGACGAGCAGTACTTC
>TRBD2|many|TRBV10-3|TRBJ2-1
CAISPGTSYNEQFF
TGTGCCATCAGTCCCGGGACTAGCTACAATGAGCAGTTCTTC
>.|.|TRBV12-3/TRBV12-4|TRBJ2-7
CASSFATRTKNNEQYF
TGTGCCAGCAGTTTTGCGACCAGGACAAAAAACAATGAGCAGTACTTC
>TRBD2|.|TRBV15|TRBJ2-1
CATSREIAGSYNEQFF
TGTGCCACCAGCAGAGAAATAGCGGGCTCCTACAATGAGCAGTTCTTC
>.|.|TRBV2|TRBJ2-3
CASSRAEADTQYF
TGTGCCAGCAGTCGAGCAGAGGCAGATACGCAGTATTTT
>TRBD1|.|TRBV20-1|TRBJ1-2
CSATLAQDRGYGYTF
TGCAGTGCTACCCTAGCCCAGGACAGGGGCTATGGCTACACCTTC
>.|few|TRBV21-1|TRBJ1-2
CASSKSGGQYGYTF
TGTGCCAGCAGCAAATCGGGGGGGCAGTATGGCTACACCTTC
>.|.|TRBV2|TRBJ1-6
CASSDHSNNSPLHF
TGTGCCAGCAGTGACCACAGCAATAATTCACCCCTCCACTTT
>.|.|TRBV29-1|TRBJ1-1
CSVAILGPRNTEAFF
TGCAGCGTTGCAATCCTGGGACCTCGTAACACTGAAGCTTTCTTT
>TRBD2|.|TRBV4-1|TRBJ2-3
CASSQVAGGASTDTQYF
TGCGCCAGCAGCCAAGTGGCGGGGGGTGCTAGCACAGATACGCAGTATTTT
>TRBD1|few|TRBV5-1|TRBJ2-6
CASSSGTGAGANVLTF
TGCGCCAGCAGCTCCGGGACAGGGGCTGGGGCCAACGTCCTGACTTTC
>.|few|TRBV6-1|TRBJ2-3
CASSWRARGTDTQYF
TGTGCCAGCAGTTGGAGGGCCAGGGGCACAGATACGCAGTATTTT
>.|few|TRBV2|TRBJ2-1
CASSGESSYNEQFF
TGTGCCAGCAGTGGCGAAAGCTCCTACAATGAGCAGTTCTTC
>TRBD2|.|TRBV9|TRBJ2-4
CASSFSGSSGPREQYF
TGTGCCAGCAGCTTTAGTGGGTCTAGCGGGCCGCGGGAGCAGTACTTC
>.|.|TRBV24-1|TRBJ2-1
CATSDPGSSYNEQFF
TGTGCCACCAGTGATCCGGGATCGTCCTACAATGAGCAGTTCTTC
>.|few|TRBV2|TRBJ2-7
CATRTEMSSSYEQYF
TGTGCCACCCGGACGGAGATGTCGAGCTCCTACGAGCAGTACTTC
>TRBD1|few|TRBV5-1|TRBJ2-7
CASSFGNRGYEQYF
TGCGCCAGCAGCTTTGGTAACAGGGGCTACGAGCAGTACTTC
>.|few|TRBV5-1|TRBJ1-4
CASSLASRLGEKLFF
TGCGCCAGCAGCTTGGCCTCACGGTTAGGTGAAAAACTGTTTTTT
>TRBD2|.|TRBV6-5|TRBJ2-7
CASSYGEGSEQYF
TGTGCCAGCAGTTACGGGGAGGGTAGTGAGCAGTACTTC
>TRBD1|.|TRBV5-1|TRBJ2-7
CASSLWMSGQGLLYEQYF
TGCGCCAGCAGCTTGTGGATGTCAGGACAGGGGTTGCTCTACGAGCAGTACTTC
>TRBD1|.|TRBV5-1|TRBJ1-2
CASSLIGDRGDTQYLYGYTF
TGCGCCAGCAGCTTGATTGGGGACAGGGGGGATACGCAGTATTTGTATGGCTACACCTTC
>.|.|TRBV12-3/TRBV12-4|TRBJ2-4
CASTEGIQEQYF
TGTGCCAGCACCGAAGGGATCCAGGAGCAGTACTTC
>.|.|TRBV7-6|TRBJ2-1
CASSLVPWGETSKSSYNEQFF
TGTGCCAGCAGCTTAGTCCCCTGGGGGGAGACTAGTAAGAGCTCCTACAATGAGCAGTTCTTC
>.|.|TRBV10-3|TRBJ2-6
CAIRGTGRSGANVLTF
TGTGCCATCAGGGGTACGGGACGCTCTGGGGCCAACGTCCTGACTTTC
>.|few|TRBV6-1|TRBJ2-7
CASSELPGEQYF
TGTGCCAGCAGTGAACTCCCGGGCGAGCAGTACTTC
>.|.|TRBV7-2|TRBJ1-1
CASSLEMGRRDTEAFF
TGTGCCAGCAGCTTAGAGATGGGGAGGAGGGACACTGAAGCTTTCTTT
>TRBD2|.|TRBV28|TRBJ2-5
CASSLGGQLTSGGETQYF
TGTGCCAGCAGTTTGGGCGGTCAACTGACTAGCGGTGGGGAGACCCAGTACTTC
>.|.|TRBV20-1|TRBJ2-7
CSASGAGSEQYF
TGCAGTGCTAGTGGGGCGGGGTCTGAGCAGTACTTC
>.|few|TRBV10-2|TRBJ1-5
CASRPGGSNQPQHF
TGCGCCAGCAGGCCCGGAGGGAGCAATCAGCCCCAGCATTTT